By proportion, the clone carrying this T cell receptor (beta chain) is medium-sized. The data were obtained in a study of early T cells in non-severe SARS-CoV-2 infection. Overall study: Sequenced material consisted of bulk RNA (from unsorted whole blood), and chains were unpaired.

Each cDNA molecule carried a unique molecular identifier. TCRdb processed the 5' RACE reads anew with MiXCR; each CDR3 protein has one entry. The profile shows about 60,000 distinct CDR3 sequences, around 6% of them singletons. CDR1 and CDR2 from the germline V gene are SGHRS and YFSETQ. J gave up 0 bases and V 1 base, and 5 bases lay outside the gene matches. The CDR3 runs to 16 residues. Specimen: whole blood. The source of this sequence is an adult who was a healthcare worker with PCR-confirmed SARS-CoV-2 infection or an uninfected control (not recorded which). V and J are TRBV5-1 and TRBJ2-3; 7 nucleotides align to TRBD1. The CDR3 spells CASSLTGALSTDTQYF. The CDR3 region has the DNA TGCGCCAGCAGCTTGACAGGGGCCCTAAGCACAGATACGCAGTATTTT.